Presented here are 11 T cell receptor beta chains from one specimen sequenced in a study of vaccination effects on CD4 cells after COVID-19. For these TCRs, the target antigens are not known. The assay was immunoSEQ multiplex PCR, and TCRdb's table has in-frame clones only and misses some. Here the sample spans more than 35,000 clones, approximately 84% being singletons. Antigen-specific CD4+ T cell clonotypes were called by their expansion after viral peptide-pool culture in ViraFEST. An approximately ten-day culture period preceded the isolation of CD4+ T cells. Two doses of either BNT162b2 or mRNA-1273 were given to each participant. The sample consisted of CD4+ T cells from PBMCs cultured with HCoV-NL63 spike peptides, taken after COVID-19 vaccination. The receptors shown here come from a human donor who received a COVID-19 vaccine. Some clones in this sample may be carry-over from other donors' samples.

The gene calls are TRBV29-1 and TRBJ2-3; 7 bases map to TRBD1. This CDR3 has 16 residues. V lost 2 bases and J lost 2; bases outside the gene matches: 10. CDR1 and CDR2 (germline): SQVTM, ANQGSEA. The CDR3 spells CSVERFRDRNTDTQYF. DNA of the CDR3: TGCAGCGTTGAAAGGTTCCGGGACAGAAACACAGATACGCAGTATTTT.

The CDR3 nucleotides are TGTGCCTGGAGGGCACAGGGGGAAAACACCATATATTTT. Encoded protein: CAWRAQGENTIYF. The rearrangement uses TRBV30 and TRBJ1-3, with 8 bases identical to TRBD1. This CDR3 is built from 13 residues. The germline CDR1 and CDR2 sequences are GTSNPN and SVGIG (reference sequence). V lost 3 bases to trimming and J lost 6 bases; unmatched junction nucleotides: 4.

This clone was observed once. This chain links TRBV5-5 with TRBJ2-1; D ambiguous. The CDR3 is made up of 12 amino acids. The ends were cut back, 0 bases at V and 6 bases at J, with 4 bases in the middle. In germline, CDR1 is SGHKS, CDR2 YYEKEE (reference sequence). The CDR3 nucleotides are TGTGCCAGCAGCTTGGACGTCAATGAGCAGTTCTTC. It specifies CASSLDVNEQFF.

V gene TRBV20-1 combines with J gene TRBJ2-1; weak D call: TRBD1 (6 bases). Germline V gene lookup returns CDR1 DFQATT and CDR2 SNEGSKA (reference sequence). The CDR3 is 10 residues long. Trimming removed 3 bases from V and 10 bases from J, with 7 bases in between. The CDR3 DNA follows: TGCAGTGCTAGGAGGGGGGAGCAGTTCTTC. It translates to CSARRGEQFF.

The chain joins TRBV7-9 to TRBJ2-7; the match to TRBD1 covers 8 bases. CDR3 size: 14 residues. CDR1 is SEHNR and CDR2 is FQNEAQ in the germline V gene (reference sequence). With V trimmed by 1 base and J by 4 bases, 3 bases remained unmatched. The CDR3 loop reads CASSLGGTGYEQYV. In DNA, the CDR3 is TGTGCCAGCAGCTTAGGAGGGACAGGTTACGAGCAGTACGTC.

This clone has more than one count but fewer than ten. This chain connects TRBV7-2 to TRBJ2-2; 8 nucleotides match TRBD1. The J segment lost 3 bases and the V segment lost 5 bases, leaving 5 bases of the junction unmatched. The length of the CDR3 is 15 residues. Germline-derived CDR1 and CDR2 are SGHTA and FQGNSA. CDR3 amino acids: CASSLGQGYTGELFF. The CDR3 DNA follows: TGTGCCAGCAGCCTTGGACAGGGTTACACCGGGGAGCTGTTTTTT.

The chain carries TRBV7-9 and TRBJ1-4, with D unresolved. The CDR3 is made up of 13 amino acids. With 6 bases removed from V and 2 bases from J, the gap between germline ends came to 7 bases. Per the germline V gene, CDR1 is SEHNR and CDR2 is FQNEAQ (reference sequence). The CDR3 coding sequence is TGTGCCAGCAGGACACCGACTAATGAAAAACTGTTTTTT. It translates to CASRTPTNEKLFF.

V gene TRBV7-9 combines with J gene TRBJ2-5; 12 bases map to TRBD1. V was clipped by 5 bases and J by 5 bases; unmatched bases: 3. Per germline, CDR1 SEHNR and CDR2 FQNEAQ (reference sequence). This CDR3 is 14 amino acids long. This CDR3 reads CASSRDRGHETQYF. CDR3 nucleotide sequence: TGTGCCAGCAGCCGGGACAGGGGGCACGAGACCCAGTACTTC.

This clone was found once. This chain joins TRBV24-1 and TRBJ2-3; D is possibly TRBD2 (5 bases). The CDR3 totals 12 residues. Trimming took 9 bases from V and 0 from J, leaving 6 bases between them. Germline V lookup: CDR1 KGHDR, CDR2 SFDVKD. The CDR3 DNA follows: TGTGCCACCCGGGGTAGCACAGATACGCAGTATTTT. The encoded protein is CATRGSTDTQYF.

The rearrangement joins TRBV5-1 to TRBJ2-2; 8 nucleotides align to TRBD1. The V and J ends lost 0 bases and 8 bases, in that order; junction bases with no gene match: 6. The CDR3 is made up of 15 amino acids. Germline loops: CDR1 SGHRS, CDR2 YFSETQ. The CDR3 coding sequence is TGCGCCAGCAGCTTGGATGGACAGGGCCGAGGGGAGCTGTTTTTT. Amino acids: CASSLDGQGRGELFF.

Note on this clone: The sample holds other DNA sequences that translate to the same CDR3. V gene TRBV6-5 combines with J gene TRBJ2-6; TRBD2 agrees at 7 bases. There are 15 residues in the CDR3. Germline CDR1 MNHEY, CDR2 SVGAGI. The ends lost 6 bases at V and 4 bases at J; junction bases unmatched: 6. The CDR3 here is CASRRTSSGANVLTF. In DNA, the CDR3 is TGTGCCAGCAGGCGGACTAGTTCCGGGGCCAACGTCCTGACTTTC.